A single TCR beta chain is shown here with its context. Its matching antigen is unknown. Second-dose recipients at about 4 or about 12 weeks were treated as one pooled group. This entry is derived from a study of T cell responses to AZD1222 COVID-19 vaccine. General study points: Following two doses of AZD1222, Spike-specific TCR breadth and depth rose. There were repertoire samples only from the period after the peak T cell response.

Only in-frame clones appear in the TCRdb table, and some are missing; sequencing was by immunoSEQ multiplex PCR. The sample contains more than 70,000 clones, under 95% of which appear only once. Trimming took off 7 bases at V and 5 bases at J, with 15 bases between the two ends. This CDR3 comprises 13 residues. Looked up from germline, CDR1 is SQVTM and CDR2 is ANQGSEA. V and J are TRBV29-1 and TRBJ2-1; tentative D call: TRBD2 (5 bases). The receptor comes from an adult who received the AZD1222 COVID-19 vaccine. This material consisted of peripheral blood, taken 28 days after the second AZD1222 dose. The CDR3 protein is CSAVRGANNEQFF. CDR3 sequence (DNA): TGCAGCGCGGTACGGGGTGCGAACAATGAGCAGTTCTTC.